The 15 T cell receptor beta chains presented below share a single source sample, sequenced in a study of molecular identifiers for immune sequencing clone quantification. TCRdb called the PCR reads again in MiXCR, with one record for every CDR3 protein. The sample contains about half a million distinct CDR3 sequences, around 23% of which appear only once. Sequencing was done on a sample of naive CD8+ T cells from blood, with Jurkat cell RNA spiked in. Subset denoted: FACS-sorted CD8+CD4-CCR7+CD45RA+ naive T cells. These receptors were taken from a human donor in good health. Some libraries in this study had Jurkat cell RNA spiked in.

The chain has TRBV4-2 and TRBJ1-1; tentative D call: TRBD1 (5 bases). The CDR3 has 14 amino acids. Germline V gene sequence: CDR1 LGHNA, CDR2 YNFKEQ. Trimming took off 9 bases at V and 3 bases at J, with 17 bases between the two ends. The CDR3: CARRPGGGYTEAFF. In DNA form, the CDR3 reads TGTGCCAGAAGACCCGGGGGAGGGTACACTGAAGCTTTCTTT.

CDR3 protein: CASSPFGGGGDYGYTF. CDR3 sequence (DNA): TGCGCCAGCAGCCCCTTCGGGGGGGGAGGGGACTATGGCTACACCTTC. The chain is built from TRBV4-1 and TRBJ1-2, with D possibly matching TRBD1 (5 bases). The CDR3 has 16 residues. Germline values: CDR1 MGHRA, CDR2 YSYEKL. V was trimmed by 4 bases and J by 3 bases, leaving 18 bases between them.

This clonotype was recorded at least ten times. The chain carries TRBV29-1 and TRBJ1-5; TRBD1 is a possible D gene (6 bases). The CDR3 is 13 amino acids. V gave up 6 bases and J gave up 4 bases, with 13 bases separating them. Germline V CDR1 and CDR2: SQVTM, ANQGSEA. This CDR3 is CSVDGGRNQPQHF. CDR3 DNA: TGCAGCGTCGACGGGGGGCGTAATCAGCCCCAGCATTTT.

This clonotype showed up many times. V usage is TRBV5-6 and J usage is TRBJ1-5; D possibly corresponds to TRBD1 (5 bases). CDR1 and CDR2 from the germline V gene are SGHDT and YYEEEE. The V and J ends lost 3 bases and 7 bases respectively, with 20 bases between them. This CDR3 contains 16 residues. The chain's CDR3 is CASSSTLGPEGQPQHF. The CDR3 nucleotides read TGTGCCAGCAGCTCCACGCTCGGACCTGAGGGGCAGCCCCAGCATTTT.

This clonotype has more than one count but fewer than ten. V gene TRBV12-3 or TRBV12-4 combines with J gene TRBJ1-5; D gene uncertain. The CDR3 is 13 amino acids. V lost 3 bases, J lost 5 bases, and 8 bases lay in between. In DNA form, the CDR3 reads TGTGCCAGCAGTTTCGCCGGGGATCAGCCCCAGCATTTT. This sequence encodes CASSFAGDQPQHF.

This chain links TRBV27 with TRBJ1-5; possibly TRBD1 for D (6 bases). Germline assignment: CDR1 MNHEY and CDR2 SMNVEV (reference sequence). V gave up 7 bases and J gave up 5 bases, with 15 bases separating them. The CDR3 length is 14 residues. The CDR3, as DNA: TGTGCCAGCAACCCCCAGGGGTCTGATCAGCCCCAGCATTTT. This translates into CASNPQGSDQPQHF.

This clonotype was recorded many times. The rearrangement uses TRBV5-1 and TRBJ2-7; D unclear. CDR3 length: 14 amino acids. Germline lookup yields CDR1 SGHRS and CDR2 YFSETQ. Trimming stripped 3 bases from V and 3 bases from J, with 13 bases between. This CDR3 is CASSSGRASYEQYF. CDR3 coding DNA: TGCGCCAGCAGCTCTGGAAGGGCCAGCTACGAGCAGTACTTC.

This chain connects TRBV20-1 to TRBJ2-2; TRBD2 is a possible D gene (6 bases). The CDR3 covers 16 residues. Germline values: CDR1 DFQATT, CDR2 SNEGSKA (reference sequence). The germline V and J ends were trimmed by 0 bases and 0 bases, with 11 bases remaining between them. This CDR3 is CSARDMGTANTGELFF. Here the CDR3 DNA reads TGCAGTGCTAGAGATATGGGGACTGCGAACACCGGGGAGCTGTTTTTT.

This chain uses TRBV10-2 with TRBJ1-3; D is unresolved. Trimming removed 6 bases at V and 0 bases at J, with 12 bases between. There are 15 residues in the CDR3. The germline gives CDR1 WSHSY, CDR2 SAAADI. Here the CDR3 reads CASREAVVSGNTIYF. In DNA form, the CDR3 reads TGCGCCAGCAGGGAAGCAGTAGTCTCTGGAAACACCATATATTTT.

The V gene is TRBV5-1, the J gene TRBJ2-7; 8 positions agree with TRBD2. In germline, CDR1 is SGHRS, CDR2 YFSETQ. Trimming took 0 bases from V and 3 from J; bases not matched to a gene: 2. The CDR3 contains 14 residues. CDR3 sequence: CASSLERESYEQYF. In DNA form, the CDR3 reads TGCGCCAGCAGCTTGGAGCGGGAGAGCTACGAGCAGTACTTC.

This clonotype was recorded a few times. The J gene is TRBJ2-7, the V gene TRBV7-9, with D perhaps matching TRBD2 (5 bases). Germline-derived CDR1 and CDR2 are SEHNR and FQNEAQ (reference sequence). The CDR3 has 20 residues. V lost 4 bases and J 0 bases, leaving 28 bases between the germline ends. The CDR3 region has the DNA TGTGCCAGCAGCTCACAAAGGACTGGTTTGGCCTCGGGATACTCCTACGAGCAGTACTTC. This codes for CASSSQRTGLASGYSYEQYF. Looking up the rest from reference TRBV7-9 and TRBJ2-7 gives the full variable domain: DTGVSQNPRHKITKRGQNVTFRCDPISEHNRLYWYRQTLGQGPEFLTYFQNEAQLEKSRLLSDRFSAERPKGSFSTLEIQRTEQGDSAMYLCASSSQRTGLASGYSYEQYFGPGTRLTVT.

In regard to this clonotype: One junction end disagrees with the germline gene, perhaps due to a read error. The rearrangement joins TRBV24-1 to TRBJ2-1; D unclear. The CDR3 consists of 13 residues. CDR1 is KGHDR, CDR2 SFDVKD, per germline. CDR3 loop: CATSDWNGNEQIF. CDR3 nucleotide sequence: TGTGCCACCAGTGACTGGAATGGCAATGAGCAGATCTTC.

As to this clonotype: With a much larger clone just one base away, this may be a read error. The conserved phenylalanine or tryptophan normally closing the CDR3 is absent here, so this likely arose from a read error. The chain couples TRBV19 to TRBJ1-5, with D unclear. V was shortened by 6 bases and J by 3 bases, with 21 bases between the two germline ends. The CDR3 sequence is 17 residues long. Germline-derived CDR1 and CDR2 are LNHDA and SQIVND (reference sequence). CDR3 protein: CASRTPGGPSPNQPQHL. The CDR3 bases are TGTGCCAGTAGAACCCCTGGAGGGCCCAGTCCCAATCAGCCCCAGCATCTT.

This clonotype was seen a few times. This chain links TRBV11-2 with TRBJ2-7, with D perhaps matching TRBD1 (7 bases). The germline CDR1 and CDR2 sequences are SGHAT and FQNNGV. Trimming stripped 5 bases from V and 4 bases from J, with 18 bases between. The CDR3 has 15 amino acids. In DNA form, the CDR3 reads TGTGCCAGCAGCGTAGTCGGAGGGGGCTGGTACGAGCAGTACTTC. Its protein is CASSVVGGGWYEQYF. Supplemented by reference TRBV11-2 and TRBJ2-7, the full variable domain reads EAGVAQSPRYKIIEKRQSVAFWCNPISGHATLYWYQQILGQGPKLLIQFQNNGVVDDSQLPKDRFSAERLKGVDSTLKIQPAKLEDSAVYLCASSVVGGGWYEQYFGPGTRLTVT.

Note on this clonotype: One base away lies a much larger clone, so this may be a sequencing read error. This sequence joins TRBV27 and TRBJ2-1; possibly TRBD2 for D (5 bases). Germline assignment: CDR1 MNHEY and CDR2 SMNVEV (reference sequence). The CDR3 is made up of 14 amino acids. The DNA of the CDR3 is TGTACCAGCAGTTTAGGTCCGAACCGGGGTGAGCAGTTCTTC. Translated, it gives CTSSLGPNRGEQFF.